The 26 T cell receptor beta chains presented below share a single source sample, sequenced in a study of blood T cell repertoires in COVID-19. Generated by immunoSEQ multiplex PCR, the TCRdb table keeps only in-frame clones and is missing some. The table lists about 42,000 clones, approximately 86% of them singletons. The sample was peripheral blood. These receptors were collected from a man between 50 and 59 years old with active COVID-19.

This rearrangement joins TRBV20-1 to TRBJ2-7; perhaps TRBD1 as D (6 bases). CDR3 length equals 14 residues. The V and J ends lost 3 bases and 0 bases respectively, with 12 bases between them. The germline V gene has CDR1 DFQATT and CDR2 SNEGSKA (reference sequence). The CDR3 bases are TGCAGTGCTAGTAAGCAGGGGAACTCCTACGAGCAGTACTTC. It codes for CSASKQGNSYEQYF.

This rearrangement joins TRBV5-6 to TRBJ2-2; D is uncertain. Trimming shortened V by 0 bases and J by 2 bases, and 8 bases separated the two germline ends. Germline CDR1 SGHDT, CDR2 YYEEEE. CDR3 size: 15 residues. The CDR3 nucleotides read TGTGCCAGCAGCTTGGGTTTGGCCAACACCGGGGAGCTGTTTTTT. Its protein is CASSLGLANTGELFF. Full variable domain (rest looked up from reference TRBV5-6 and TRBJ2-2): DAGVTQSPTHLIKTRGQQVTLRCSPKSGHDTVSWYQQALGQGPQFIFQYYEEEERQRGNFPDRFSGHQFPNYSSELNVNALLLGDSALYLCASSLGLANTGELFFGEGSRLTVL.

This chain links TRBV3-1 (or the pseudogene TRBV3-2) with TRBJ1-1; 12 positions match TRBD1. The germline V gene has CDR1 LGHDT and CDR2 YNNKEL (reference sequence). The CDR3 loop spans 17 amino acids. J was trimmed by 4 bases and V by 4 bases; bases with no gene match: 10. The CDR3 loop reads CASSRPGTGGRGTEAFF. The CDR3 DNA is TGTGCCAGCAGCCGTCCTGGGACAGGGGGCCGGGGCACTGAAGCTTTCTTT.

This clone has a single count. The chain recombines TRBV7-9 with TRBJ2-3, with D maybe TRBD2 (5 bases). Germline assignment: CDR1 SEHNR and CDR2 FQNEAQ (reference sequence). The length of the CDR3 is 14 residues. Trimming cost V 5 bases and J 6 bases, with 15 bases left between them. As DNA, the CDR3 is TGTGCCAGCAGCCCCGGGGTCACGTCGGATACGCAGTATTTT. It translates to CASSPGVTSDTQYF.

V gene TRBV28 combines with J gene TRBJ1-5; D may be TRBD1 (5 bases). Trimming pared 6 bases from V and 0 bases from J, leaving 15 bases between. Germline V CDR1 and CDR2: MDHEN, SYDVKM. This CDR3 has 16 residues. CDR3 bases: TGTGCCAGCAGACCCCAGGGAAGGGGTAGCAATCAGCCCCAGCATTTT. It yields the protein CASRPQGRGSNQPQHF.

The CDR3 DNA reads TGTGCCAGCAGCTGGACAGGGGGGTCCTACGAGCAGTACTTC. It codes for CASSWTGGSYEQYF. This chain joins TRBV5-4 and TRBJ2-7, with 10 bases fitting TRBD1. This CDR3 is built from 14 residues. J gave up 1 base and V 3 bases, and 1 base lay outside the gene matches. Germline lookup yields CDR1 SGHNT and CDR2 YYREEE (reference sequence).

The chain uses TRBV7-9 and TRBJ2-3; D is perhaps TRBD2 (6 bases). V lost 5 bases, J lost 0 bases, and 18 bases lay in between. CDR1 is SEHNR and CDR2 is FQNEAQ in the germline V gene (reference sequence). CDR3 length: 17 amino acids. This chain's CDR3 is CASSARRAGYSTDTQYF. CDR3 bases: TGTGCCAGCAGCGCCCGGAGAGCGGGCTATAGCACAGATACGCAGTATTTT. The full variable domain, completed using reference TRBV7-9 and TRBJ2-3, is DTGVSQNPRHKITKRGQNVTFRCDPISEHNRLYWYRQTLGQGPEFLTYFQNEAQLEKSRLLSDRFSAERPKGSFSTLEIQRTEQGDSAMYLCASSARRAGYSTDTQYFGPGTRLTVL.

This chain connects TRBV2 to TRBJ1-1; D unclear. The CDR3 consists of 13 residues. The V gene lost 1 base and the J gene lost 1 base, with 4 bases spanning the gap. Germline loops: CDR1 SNHLY, CDR2 FYNNEI. Here the CDR3 DNA reads TGTGCCAGCAGTGAAGGAGAGAACACTGAAGCTTTCTTT. Its protein is CASSEGENTEAFF.

The chain joins TRBV27 to TRBJ2-1; D ambiguous. V lost 5 bases, J lost 0 bases, and 14 bases lay in between. CDR1 is MNHEY, CDR2 SMNVEV, per germline (reference sequence). CDR3 size: 16 residues. This CDR3 is CASSPFPKSSYNEQFF. CDR3 nucleotides: TGTGCCAGCAGTCCATTCCCCAAGAGCTCCTACAATGAGCAGTTCTTC.

This clone was counted between two and nine times. The rearrangement uses TRBV7-2 and TRBJ2-5; TRBD2 agrees at 11 bases. Losses at the gene ends were 1 base for V and 0 bases for J; bases not matched to a gene: 7. Germline V lookup: CDR1 SGHTA, CDR2 FQGNSA. This CDR3 comprises 18 residues. In nucleotides, the CDR3 is TGTGCCAGCAGCTTAGGATATAGCGGGAGGGCCGACCAAGAGACCCAGTACTTC. Its translation: CASSLGYSGRADQETQYF.

The chain uses TRBV5-1 and TRBJ2-1, with 7 positions matching TRBD1. CDR3 length equals 14 residues. Germline CDR1 and CDR2: SGHRS and YFSETQ. V was pared by 5 bases and J by 8 bases, with 10 bases of the junction left unmatched. The CDR3 DNA reads as TGCGCCAGCAGTACCCGGACAGGTGGCTATGAGCAGTTCTTC. Amino acid sequence: CASSTRTGGYEQFF. The full variable domain, with the rest looked up from reference TRBV5-1 and TRBJ2-1, is KAGVTQTPRYLIKTRGQQVTLSCSPISGHRSVSWYQQTPGQGLQFLFEYFSETQRNKGNFPGRFSGRQFSNSRSEMNVSTLELGDSALYLCASSTRTGGYEQFFGPGTRLTVL.

This clone was counted a single time. The genes are TRBV12-3 or TRBV12-4 and TRBJ2-1; 9 bases line up with TRBD1. The junction had 2 bases not matched to a gene; V was cut back by 4 bases and J by 10 bases. The CDR3 is made up of 12 amino acids. The CDR3 coding sequence is TGTGCCAGCAGTTCCGGGACAGGGGAGCAGTTCTTC. It specifies CASSSGTGEQFF.

This clone appeared a few times. The chain employs TRBV6-4 and TRBJ2-2; 8 bases align to TRBD1. V was pared by 8 bases and J by 5 bases, with 4 bases of the junction left unmatched. CDR3 size: 13 residues. Germline CDR1 and CDR2: MRHNA and SNTAGT. The CDR3 region has the DNA TGTGCCAGCCGGGACAGGCAAACCGGGGAGCTGTTTTTT. Amino acids: CASRDRQTGELFF.

The rearrangement joins TRBV4-1 to TRBJ2-2, with 9 nucleotides matching TRBD2. The trim removed 4 bases at V and 2 bases at J, leaving 8 bases unmatched. The CDR3 is 17 amino acids. Per germline, CDR1 MGHRA and CDR2 YSYEKL. CDR3 sequence reads: CASSPRGGTSNTGELFF. The CDR3 bases are TGCGCCAGCAGCCCCCGGGGAGGGACTAGCAACACCGGGGAGCTGTTTTTT.

The chain has TRBV7-2 and TRBJ2-7; 9 nucleotides match TRBD2. The V gene's germline CDR1 is SGHTA and CDR2 FQGNSA. The junction had 7 bases not matched to a gene; V was cut back by 1 base and J by 6 bases. This CDR3 contains 15 residues. CDR3 nucleotide sequence: TGTGCCAGCAGCTTAGGGGGTAGCGGGAGCTCCGAGCAGTACTTC. This sequence encodes CASSLGGSGSSEQYF.

J is TRBJ2-1 and V is TRBV5-1; 11 bases align to TRBD2. There are 15 residues in the CDR3. Germline CDR1 and CDR2: SGHRS and YFSETQ. Unmatched junction bases numbered 5, after V lost 4 bases and J lost 5 bases. The CDR3 protein is CASSPGTSGNNEQFF. The CDR3 DNA is TGCGCCAGCAGCCCGGGGACTAGCGGCAACAATGAGCAGTTCTTC.

V is TRBV4-2 and J is TRBJ1-2, with no clear D. Trimming removed 2 bases from V and 4 bases from J, with 11 bases in between. The germline CDR1 and CDR2 sequences are LGHNA and YNFKEQ. The CDR3 sequence is 14 residues long. The CDR3 region has the DNA TGTGCCAGCAGCCAACAGCTCGGGAGCTATGGCTACACCTTC. The encoded protein is CASSQQLGSYGYTF.

The genes are TRBV18 and TRBJ1-1; no clear D gene. The CDR3 covers 13 residues. Germline assignment: CDR1 KGHSH and CDR2 LQKENI. V was clipped by 4 bases and J by 1 base, with 7 bases between them. The CDR3 DNA sequence: TGTGCCAGCTCACTCCAGTCGAACACTGAAGCTTTCTTT. As protein: CASSLQSNTEAFF.

The CDR3 is CASSSDLGATDSYEQYF. In DNA, the CDR3 is TGTGCCAGCAGTTCAGACCTGGGGGCAACGGACTCCTACGAGCAGTACTTC. V gene TRBV28 combines with J gene TRBJ2-7; tentative D call: TRBD1 (6 bases). V gave up 4 bases and J gave up 0 bases, with 19 bases separating them. This CDR3 has 17 residues. Germline CDR1 reads MDHEN; CDR2 reads SYDVKM.

The chain is built from TRBV2 and TRBJ2-7; 7 bases align to TRBD1. The CDR3 has 13 amino acids. Germline CDR1 reads SNHLY; CDR2 reads FYNNEI. J was trimmed by 2 bases and V by 4 bases; bases with no gene match: 2. CDR3 loop: CASSVGTAYEQYF. The CDR3 DNA sequence: TGTGCCAGCAGTGTCGGGACAGCCTACGAGCAGTACTTC. Based on the CDR3 plus reference TRBV2 and TRBJ2-7, the full variable domain is EPEVTQTPSHQVTQMGQEVILRCVPISNHLYFYWYRQILGQKVEFLVSFYNNEISEKSEIFDDQFSVERPDGSNFTLKIRSTKLEDSAMYFCASSVGTAYEQYFGPGTRLTVT.

This chain joins TRBV28 and TRBJ2-3; 8 nucleotides agree with TRBD2. Germline CDR1 and CDR2: MDHEN and SYDVKM. The CDR3 is 15 amino acids. J gave up 2 bases and V 2 bases, and 3 bases lay outside the gene matches. CDR3 amino acids: CASSLAGGYTDTQYF. The CDR3 DNA follows: TGTGCCAGCAGTTTAGCGGGAGGTTACACAGATACGCAGTATTTT.

This clone was seen a single time. The gene calls are TRBV5-1 and TRBJ2-7; 8 bases agree with TRBD1. This CDR3 is built from 14 residues. Per germline, CDR1 SGHRS and CDR2 YFSETQ. V lost 4 bases, J lost 2 bases, and 5 bases stayed unmatched. The CDR3 region has the DNA TGCGCCAGCAGCAAGGACAGGGCGGCCTACGAGCAGTACTTC. Translated: CASSKDRAAYEQYF.

This clone occurred once. CDR3 nucleotides: TGTGCCAGCAGCTTAGGATTAGCGGGATCCTACAATGAGCAGTTCTTC. Residues: CASSLGLAGSYNEQFF. This rearrangement joins TRBV7-9 to TRBJ2-1; the match to TRBD2 covers 8 bases. This CDR3 has 16 residues. CDR1 and CDR2 from the germline V gene are SEHNR and FQNEAQ (reference sequence). V lost 1 base and J lost 1; bases outside the gene matches: 3.

The J gene is TRBJ1-5, the V gene TRBV7-8; TRBD1 might be the D (5 bases). Germline-derived CDR1 and CDR2 are SGHVS and FQNEAQ. Trimming took 2 bases from V and 7 from J, leaving 15 bases between them. The CDR3 is 15 amino acids. The CDR3 is CASSLWARASQPQHF. DNA for the CDR3: TGTGCCAGCAGCTTATGGGCCAGGGCCTCCCAGCCCCAGCATTTT.

The chain joins TRBV19 to TRBJ2-2; 7 positions agree with TRBD2. V was pared by 2 bases and J by 2 bases, with 5 bases of the junction left unmatched. CDR1 is LNHDA and CDR2 is SQIVND in the germline V gene (reference sequence). The CDR3 spans 16 residues. CDR3 in DNA: TGTGCCAGTAGTATAAGCGCTAGCGGAAACACCGGGGAGCTGTTTTTT. Protein product: CASSISASGNTGELFF.

The chain links TRBV18 to TRBJ2-6; 7 bases align to TRBD2. CDR1 and CDR2 (germline): KGHSH, LQKENI. Trimming at V came to 5 bases and at J to 0 bases, leaving 4 bases not matched to a gene. This CDR3 contains 16 residues. In nucleotides, the CDR3 is TGTGCCAGCTCATCGGGACTAAACTCTGGGGCCAACGTCCTGACTTTC. It encodes CASSSGLNSGANVLTF.